Presented here are 6 T cell receptor beta chains from one specimen sequenced in a study of cytomegalovirus exposure and HLA in healthy donors. PCR was performed using 60 Vbeta and 13 Jbeta primers. The data were produced by immunoSEQ multiplex PCR, yet TCRdb's version contains in-frame clones alone and is incomplete. The sample includes more than 55,000 clones. The sample consisted of PBMCs. These receptors were collected from a middle-aged woman in good health and CMV-seropositive.

The chain links TRBV15 to TRBJ2-7, with D possibly being TRBD1 (6 bases). In germline, CDR1 is LNHNV, CDR2 YYDKDF (reference sequence). The CDR3 loop spans 15 amino acids. V dropped 3 bases and J dropped 8 bases, with 20 bases sitting between them. Here the CDR3 reads CATSRVFRQGYKQYF. The CDR3 region has the DNA TGTGCCACCAGCAGGGTATTTCGGCAGGGGTACAAGCAGTACTTC. The full variable domain, its missing parts supplied by reference TRBV15 and TRBJ2-7, is DAMVIQNPRYQVTQFGKPVTLSCSQTLNHNVMYWYQQKSSQAPKLLFHYYDKDFNNEADTPDNFQSRRPNTSFCFLDIRSPGLGDTAMYLCATSRVFRQGYKQYFGPGTRLTVT.

This chain uses TRBV29-1 with TRBJ2-3, with 9 bases fitting TRBD2. V lost 7 bases, J lost 2 bases, and 16 bases stayed unmatched. Germline V gene data show CDR1 as SQVTM and CDR2 as ANQGSEA. The CDR3 is 17 amino acids. CDR3 sequence reads: CSGRTTSLAGLTDTQYF. The CDR3, as DNA: TGCAGCGGTCGAACAACCAGCCTAGCGGGACTCACAGATACGCAGTATTTT.

The chain links TRBV6-6 to TRBJ1-1; possibly TRBD1 for D (5 bases). Per germline, CDR1 MNHNY and CDR2 SVGAGI (reference sequence). CDR3 length: 12 amino acids. V was shortened by 0 bases and J by 6 bases, with 5 bases between the two germline ends. This CDR3 is CASSYSGAEAFF. DNA for the CDR3: TGTGCCAGCAGTTACTCAGGGGCTGAAGCTTTCTTT.

This sequence joins TRBV9 and TRBJ2-7; 8 positions agree with TRBD2. CDR3 length equals 14 residues. The V gene end was trimmed by 3 bases and the J gene end by 2 bases; junction bases not matched to a gene: 4. In germline, CDR1 is SGDLS, CDR2 YYNGEE. The CDR3 DNA sequence: TGTGCCAGCAGCGCCGGGACTAGAACCTACGAGCAGTACTTC. It encodes CASSAGTRTYEQYF.

V usage is TRBV11-2 and J usage is TRBJ2-2; possible D gene TRBD1, 6 bases. The CDR3 contains 17 residues. V lost 4 bases and J 0 bases, leaving 15 bases between the germline ends. Germline CDR1 SGHAT, CDR2 FQNNGV. The CDR3 loop is CASSSLTGRANTGELFF. The CDR3 DNA follows: TGTGCCAGCAGCTCCTTGACAGGCCGCGCGAACACCGGGGAGCTGTTTTTT.

The V call is TRBV5-1, the J call TRBJ2-4; 11 nucleotides line up with TRBD1. CDR1 and CDR2 (germline): SGHRS, YFSETQ. This CDR3 spans 16 amino acids. V shed 4 bases and J 9 bases; nucleotides not matched to a gene: 12. The CDR3, as DNA: TGCGCCAGCAGCGCCCGGGACAGGGGGGAAAAGGGCATTCAGTACTTC. It specifies CASSARDRGEKGIQYF.